The clone carrying this T cell receptor (beta chain) showed up many times. The antigen remains unidentified. One end of the junction fails to match germline, which may point to a read error. CDR3 length: 16 residues. Germline-derived CDR1 and CDR2 are LGHNA and YSLEER. The data are from a study of blood T cells in healthy people across ages. With a J-beta primer mix and a sample-barcoded 5' primer, a second PCR ran about 6 to 11 cycles. Each CDR3 protein gets one entry after TCRdb re-called the 5' RACE reads with MiXCR. This table has hundreds of thousands of distinct CDR3 sequences, less than 80% appearing once. PBMCs were isolated at a quantity of at least 7 million per sample. Notes on the study in general: The lack of PBMC sorting stopped any conclusive naive versus antigen-experienced comparison. In older individuals, TCR beta diversity per million T cells was lower, falling roughly linearly with age.

The sequencing sample was made of blood. This clonotype was sampled from a young man in good health. V gene TRBV4-3 combines with J gene TRBJ2-1; 9 bases are a match to TRBD2. CDR3 in DNA: TGTGCCAGCAGCTTATTAGCGGGGGCCTCCTACAATGAGCAGTTCTTC. Encoded protein: CASSLLAGASYNEQFF.